This T cell receptor beta chain was recorded in a study of OX40 agonist ivuxolimab in advanced cancers. The overall study: Among those treated, three patients had partial responses, one with hepatocellular carcinoma and two with cutaneous melanoma.

General observations from the study: At 0.1 to 3.0 mg/kg, CD4+ and CD8+ blood T cells expanded clonally by week 6.

In regard to this clone: Its cognate antigen is unknown.

CDR3 length: 15 amino acids. CDR1 is SGHTA and CDR2 is FQGTGA in the germline V gene. V dropped 5 bases and J dropped 8; count of bases not matched to a gene: 7. This table comes from immunoSEQ multiplex PCR, and its TCRdb copy is limited to in-frame clones, with some not included. Seen here are roughly 80,000 clones, more than 80% observed once, and the top ten hold 2.2%. This chain connects TRBV7-3 to TRBJ2-1; 12 bases align to TRBD2. Material: CD4+ or CD8+ T cells sorted from blood, obtained in a trial of the OX40 agonist ivuxolimab. The clonotype originates from an adult with an advanced solid tumor such as melanoma, head and neck, liver or kidney cancer. In nucleotides, the CDR3 is TGTGCCAGCAGCCCGACTAGCGGGAGTAGACATGAGCAGTTCTTC. Translation: CASSPTSGSRHEQFF.